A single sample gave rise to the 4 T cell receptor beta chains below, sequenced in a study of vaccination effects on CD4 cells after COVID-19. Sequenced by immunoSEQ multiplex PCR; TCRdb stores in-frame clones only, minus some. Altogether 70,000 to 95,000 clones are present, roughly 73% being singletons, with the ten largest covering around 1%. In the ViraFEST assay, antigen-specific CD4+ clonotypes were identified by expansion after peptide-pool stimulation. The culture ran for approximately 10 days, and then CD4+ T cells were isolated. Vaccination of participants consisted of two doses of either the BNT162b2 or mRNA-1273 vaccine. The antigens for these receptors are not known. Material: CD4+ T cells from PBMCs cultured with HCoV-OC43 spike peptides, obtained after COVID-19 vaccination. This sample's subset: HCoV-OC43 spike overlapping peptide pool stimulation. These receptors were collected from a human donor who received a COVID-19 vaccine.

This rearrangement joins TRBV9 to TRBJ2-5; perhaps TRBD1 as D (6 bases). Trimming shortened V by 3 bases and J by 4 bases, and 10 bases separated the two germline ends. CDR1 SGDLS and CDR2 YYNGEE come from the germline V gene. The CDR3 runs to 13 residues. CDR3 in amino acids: CASSADRLETQYF. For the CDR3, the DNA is TGTGCCAGCAGCGCGGACAGACTAGAGACCCAGTACTTC.

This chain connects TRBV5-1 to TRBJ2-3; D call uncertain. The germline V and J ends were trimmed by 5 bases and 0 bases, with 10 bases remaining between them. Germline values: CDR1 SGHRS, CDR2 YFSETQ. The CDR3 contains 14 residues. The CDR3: CASRREISTDTQYF. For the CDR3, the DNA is TGCGCCAGCAGAAGAGAGATTAGCACAGATACGCAGTATTTT. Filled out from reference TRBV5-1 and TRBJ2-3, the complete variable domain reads KAGVTQTPRYLIKTRGQQVTLSCSPISGHRSVSWYQQTPGQGLQFLFEYFSETQRNKGNFPGRFSGRQFSNSRSEMNVSTLELGDSALYLCASRREISTDTQYFGPGTRLTVL.

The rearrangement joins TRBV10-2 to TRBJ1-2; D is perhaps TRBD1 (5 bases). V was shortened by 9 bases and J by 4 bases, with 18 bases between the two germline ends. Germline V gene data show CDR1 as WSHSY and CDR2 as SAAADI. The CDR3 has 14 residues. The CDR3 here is CASGGTPTGYGYTF. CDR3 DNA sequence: TGCGCCAGTGGAGGGACCCCTACGGGCTATGGCTACACCTTC.

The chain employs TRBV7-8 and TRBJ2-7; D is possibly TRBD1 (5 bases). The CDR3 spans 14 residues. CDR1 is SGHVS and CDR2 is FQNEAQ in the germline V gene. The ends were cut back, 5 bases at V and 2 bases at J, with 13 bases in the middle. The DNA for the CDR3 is TGTGCCAGCAGCCTCACCCCAGGGACCTACGAGCAGTACGTC. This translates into CASSLTPGTYEQYV.